Below are 2 T cell receptor beta chains sequenced from a single sample in a study of neurological immune-mediated disorders. TCRdb re-called the 5' RACE reads through MiXCR, storing one row per CDR3 protein. The sample records some 66,000 distinct CDR3 sequences, almost 3.5% being singletons. The sample consisted of PBMCs. The source of these receptors is a man aged 35 to 55 with multiple sclerosis.

Many counts were recorded for this clonotype. V usage is TRBV20-1 and J usage is TRBJ2-7, with 8 positions matching TRBD2. CDR3 size: 14 residues. J was trimmed by 1 base and V by 6 bases; bases with no gene match: 8. The germline CDR1 and CDR2 sequences are DFQATT and SNEGSKA (reference sequence). The CDR3, as DNA: TGCAGTGCCGGGGGGGCCGACTTATCCTACGAGCAGTACTTC. Its translation: CSAGGADLSYEQYF.

This clonotype was counted many times. The J gene is TRBJ1-1, the V gene TRBV6-1; D might be TRBD1 (5 bases). The germline gives CDR1 MNHNS, CDR2 SASEGT. Trimming cost V 6 bases and J 7 bases, with 18 bases left between them. CDR3 length: 14 residues. This CDR3 is CASRRDLGGGEAFF. The CDR3 bases are TGTGCCAGCAGGAGGGATTTGGGGGGTGGTGAAGCTTTCTTT.